The 25 T cell receptor beta chains reported below all come from one sample, sequenced in a study of blood T cell repertoires in COVID-19. The protocol was immunoSEQ multiplex PCR, while the TCRdb copy is restricted to in-frame clones and leaves out a portion. Seen here are about 150,000 clones, roughly 85% observed once, and the top ten hold about 4.4%. The source material was PBMCs or T cells enriched from blood (not recorded which). The source of these receptors is a man aged 45-65 years who had recovered from COVID-19.

The chain has TRBV18 and TRBJ1-3, with D uncertain. The CDR3 is made up of 15 amino acids. Germline lookup yields CDR1 KGHSH and CDR2 LQKENI. Trimming took off 1 base at V and 0 bases at J, with 7 bases between the two ends. Here the CDR3 reads CASSPRTISGNTIYF. For the CDR3, the DNA is TGTGCCAGCTCACCACGAACAATCTCTGGAAACACCATATATTTT.

The chain has TRBV30 and TRBJ2-6; no reliable D call. V was pared by 5 bases and J by 2 bases, with 13 bases between. Germline lookup yields CDR1 GTSNPN and CDR2 SVGIG (reference sequence). The CDR3 totals 15 residues. The chain's CDR3 is CAWATLGAGANVLTF. The DNA for the CDR3 is TGTGCCTGGGCGACGTTGGGCGCTGGGGCCAACGTCCTGACTTTC.

V usage is TRBV5-1 and J usage is TRBJ1-2; the D is unclear. The length of the CDR3 is 12 residues. From germline, CDR1 is SGHRS and CDR2 YFSETQ. V was shortened by 3 bases and J by 3 bases, with 6 bases between the two germline ends. CDR3 coding DNA: TGCGCCAGCAGCTCATTAGACTATGGCTACACCTTC. The encoded protein is CASSSLDYGYTF.

The chain joins TRBV28 to TRBJ1-2; maybe TRBD1 (5 bases). Germline loops: CDR1 MDHEN, CDR2 SYDVKM. This CDR3 is 15 amino acids long. V dropped 5 bases and J dropped 4 bases, with 17 bases sitting between them. The CDR3: CASSSDRAGTYGYTF. As DNA, the CDR3 is TGTGCCAGCAGTAGCGACAGAGCTGGAACCTATGGCTACACCTTC.

This chain joins TRBV7-9 and TRBJ1-2; unclear D gene. CDR3 length equals 14 residues. The ends were cut back, 5 bases at V and 10 bases at J, with 20 bases in the middle. Germline V lookup: CDR1 SEHNR, CDR2 FQNEAQ (reference sequence). The CDR3 loop is CASSPTKRADDYTF. Here the CDR3 DNA reads TGTGCCAGCAGCCCCACAAAGCGGGCGGACGACTACACCTTC. The variable domain in full, with the rest retrieved from reference TRBV7-9 and TRBJ1-2, is DTGVSQNPRHKITKRGQNVTFRCDPISEHNRLYWYRQTLGQGPEFLTYFQNEAQLEKSRLLSDRFSAERPKGSFSTLEIQRTEQGDSAMYLCASSPTKRADDYTFGSGTRLTVV.

J is TRBJ1-1 and V is TRBV2; D is ambiguous. This CDR3 is 13 amino acids long. Trimming pared 6 bases from V and 0 bases from J, leaving 8 bases between. Germline-derived CDR1 and CDR2 are SNHLY and FYNNEI. CDR3 loop: CASSLAVNTEAFF. DNA for the CDR3: TGTGCCAGCAGCCTAGCGGTGAACACTGAAGCTTTCTTT.

CDR3 loop: CASSPRPALTANQPQHF. The CDR3 DNA follows: TGTGCCAGCAGCCCCCGACCGGCCCTAACAGCAAATCAGCCCCAGCATTTT. The rearrangement joins TRBV9 to TRBJ1-5; D gene uncertain. This CDR3 has 17 amino acids. V lost 4 bases and J lost 4, with 21 bases in between. CDR1 and CDR2 from the germline V gene are SGDLS and YYNGEE. Variable domain in full (rest from reference TRBV9 and TRBJ1-5): DSGVTQTPKHLITATGQRVTLRCSPRSGDLSVYWYQQSLDQGLQFLIQYYNGEERAKGNILERFSAQQFPDLHSELNLSSLELGDSALYFCASSPRPALTANQPQHFGDGTRLSIL.

V and J are TRBV5-1 and TRBJ1-2; 10 positions match TRBD1. CDR3 length equals 14 residues. The germline CDR1 and CDR2 sequences are SGHRS and YFSETQ. The J segment lost 4 bases and the V segment lost 4 bases, leaving 4 bases of the junction unmatched. CDR3 sequence (DNA): TGCGCCAGCAGCACCGGGACAGGGGTCTATGGCTACACCTTC. Translation gives CASSTGTGVYGYTF.

The chain joins TRBV5-8 to TRBJ2-5, with a weak D call TRBD2 (6 bases). CDR1 is SGHTS, CDR2 YDEGEE, per germline. V lost 2 bases and J lost 4, with 9 bases in between. The CDR3 sequence is 13 residues long. CDR3 sequence: CASSFGGSETQYF. The DNA for the CDR3 is TGTGCCAGCAGCTTCGGAGGGTCAGAGACCCAGTACTTC.

V and J are TRBV7-9 and TRBJ1-5; 12 bases line up with TRBD1. CDR3 size: 14 residues. The germline gives CDR1 SEHNR, CDR2 FQNEAQ (reference sequence). The J segment lost 3 bases and the V segment lost 8 bases, leaving 2 bases of the junction unmatched. CDR3 sequence reads: CASRDRGPNQPQHF. DNA for the CDR3: TGTGCCAGCCGGGACAGGGGGCCCAATCAGCCCCAGCATTTT.

CDR3 loop: CASSTTGESGYTF. For the CDR3, the DNA is TGTGCCAGCAGTACTACAGGGGAAAGTGGCTACACCTTC. The rearrangement uses TRBV12-3 or TRBV12-4 and TRBJ1-2; 7 bases map to TRBD1. Trimming cost V 5 bases and J 7 bases; bases outside gene matches: 7. The CDR3 has 13 amino acids.

The J gene is TRBJ2-3, the V gene TRBV4-2; 12 nucleotides match TRBD2. CDR3 length: 17 residues. The J segment lost 10 bases and the V segment lost 1 base, leaving 12 bases of the junction unmatched. Germline V gene data show CDR1 as LGHNA and CDR2 as YNFKEQ. The CDR3 spells CASSQVASGGAQPAQYF. CDR3 DNA: TGTGCCAGCAGCCAAGTGGCTAGCGGGGGGGCGCAGCCGGCGCAGTATTTT.

The chain employs TRBV20-1 and TRBJ1-2; 7 nucleotides agree with TRBD1. V shed 3 bases, J shed 6 bases, and the junction held 10 bases outside the gene matches. There are 14 residues in the CDR3. Germline V lookup: CDR1 DFQATT, CDR2 SNEGSKA (reference sequence). The CDR3 is CSASLPGTVHGYTF. The CDR3, as DNA: TGCAGTGCTAGTCTTCCGGGGACAGTTCATGGCTACACCTTC.

The V and J genes are TRBV7-2 and TRBJ1-5, with unresolved D. The ends were cut back, 2 bases at V and 0 bases at J, with 14 bases in the middle. CDR1 and CDR2 (germline): SGHTA, FQGNSA. The length of the CDR3 is 17 residues. CDR3 sequence (DNA): TGTGCCAGCAGCTTAACGGAAGGACTGCTTAGCAATCAGCCCCAGCATTTT. It yields the protein CASSLTEGLLSNQPQHF. Together with reference TRBV7-2 and TRBJ1-5, the CDR3 gives the full variable domain: GAGVSQSPSNKVTEKGKDVELRCDPISGHTALYWYRQSLGQGLEFLIYFQGNSAPDKSGLPSDRFSAERTGGSVSTLTIQRTQQEDSAVYLCASSLTEGLLSNQPQHFGDGTRLSIL.

The J gene is TRBJ2-2, the V gene TRBV2, with 7 bases identical to TRBD1. The CDR3 is made up of 14 amino acids. CDR1 is SNHLY, CDR2 FYNNEI, per germline. Germline trimming cut 7 bases from V and 6 bases from J; bases unmatched to any gene: 8. CDR3 sequence reads: CASTRDRVSGELFF. The CDR3 nucleotides read TGTGCCAGCACCCGAGACAGGGTCTCCGGGGAGCTGTTTTTT.

This rearrangement joins TRBV5-1 to TRBJ2-1; 9 nucleotides line up with TRBD2. Germline V CDR1 and CDR2: SGHRS, YFSETQ. Trimming at V came to 2 bases and at J to 1 base, leaving 4 bases not matched to a gene. The CDR3 contains 16 residues. The CDR3 spells CASSFRSGGSYNEQFF. The CDR3, as DNA: TGCGCCAGCAGCTTTAGAAGCGGGGGGTCCTACAATGAGCAGTTCTTC.

The V call is TRBV5-1, the J call TRBJ2-1, with 7 bases matching TRBD2. Germline V CDR1 and CDR2: SGHRS, YFSETQ. J lost 6 bases, V lost 4 bases, and 7 bases had no gene match. The length of the CDR3 is 14 residues. The CDR3 DNA reads as TGCGCCAGCAGCCCCTGGGACTACCGCAATGAGCAGTTCTTC. This translates into CASSPWDYRNEQFF.

V usage is TRBV5-1 and J usage is TRBJ2-3; 7 bases map to TRBD1. Trimming cost V 4 bases and J 3 bases; bases outside gene matches: 20. CDR1 is SGHRS, CDR2 YFSETQ, per germline. The CDR3 is made up of 19 amino acids. CDR3 DNA sequence: TGCGCCAGCAGCCCGTACAGGGGCGGCCCGAGGGTCACGACAGATACGCAGTATTTT. Translation gives CASSPYRGGPRVTTDTQYF.

The chain links TRBV6-2 or TRBV6-3 to TRBJ1-5; 9 bases are shared with TRBD1. V dropped 2 bases and J dropped 0; count of bases not matched to a gene: 11. Germline lookup yields CDR1 MNHEY and CDR2 SVGEGT. The CDR3 runs 19 residues. CDR3 DNA: TGTGCCAGCAGTTACCCAGGGACAGGGCTCTTGCTTAGCAATCAGCCCCAGCATTTT. This encodes CASSYPGTGLLLSNQPQHF.

CDR3 DNA: TGTGCCAGCAGCTTGTTAGCGGGGGGGGTTAGCACAGATACGCAGTATTTT. As protein: CASSLLAGGVSTDTQYF. The chain carries TRBV7-2 and TRBJ2-3, with 11 bases that match TRBD2. This CDR3 has 17 amino acids. Germline V gene data show CDR1 as SGHTA and CDR2 as FQGNSA. V shed 3 bases and J 0 bases; nucleotides not matched to a gene: 5.

This clone was observed a single time. The chain joins TRBV18 to TRBJ1-4; D is possibly TRBD1 (5 bases). The V and J ends lost 3 bases and 6 bases respectively, with 14 bases between them. Germline lookup yields CDR1 KGHSH and CDR2 LQKENI. CDR3 size: 15 residues. The CDR3 DNA reads TGTGCCAGCTCACCGTCGACAGTAGATTATGAAAAACTGTTTTTT. Its translation is CASSPSTVDYEKLFF.

A single count supports this clone. The CDR3 sequence: CASRTTSGRADTQYF. DNA for the CDR3: TGTGCCAGCAGAACGACTAGCGGGAGGGCAGATACGCAGTATTTT. The gene calls are TRBV27 and TRBJ2-3; 14 bases line up with TRBD2. V dropped 6 bases and J dropped 4; count of bases not matched to a gene: 3. Germline V gene lookup returns CDR1 MNHEY and CDR2 SMNVEV (reference sequence). This CDR3 has 15 residues.

This chain joins TRBV27 and TRBJ1-5, with D perhaps matching TRBD1 (6 bases). Germline V gives CDR1 MNHEY, CDR2 SMNVEV (reference sequence). This CDR3 is 13 amino acids long. The V gene lost 2 bases and the J gene lost 7 bases, with 9 bases spanning the gap. The CDR3 DNA is TGTGCCAGCAGTTTAGGGGGGGCACAGCCCCAGCATTTT. As protein: CASSLGGAQPQHF.

The chain carries TRBV7-3 and TRBJ1-1; D is undetermined. The CDR3 runs 15 residues. V was cut by 5 bases and J by 2 bases, with 15 bases left in between. Germline V CDR1 and CDR2: SGHTA, FQGTGA. CDR3 loop: CASSHEAQRNTEAFF. The CDR3 DNA is TGTGCCAGCAGCCACGAGGCCCAGAGAAACACTGAAGCTTTCTTT. The full variable domain, completed using reference TRBV7-3 and TRBJ1-1, is GAGVSQTPSNKVTEKGKYVELRCDPISGHTALYWYRQSLGQGPEFLIYFQGTGAADDSGLPNDRFFAVRPEGSVSTLKIQRTERGDSAVYLCASSHEAQRNTEAFFGQGTRLTVV.

This chain links TRBV28 with TRBJ1-2, with 10 bases aligning to TRBD1. J lost 5 bases, V lost 4 bases, and 10 bases had no gene match. This CDR3 has 16 amino acids. From germline, CDR1 is MDHEN and CDR2 SYDVKM. This CDR3 is CASSSTGTGVGYGYTF. The CDR3 DNA reads as TGTGCCAGCAGTTCGACCGGGACAGGGGTTGGGTATGGCTACACCTTC.